The rows below give T cell receptor beta chains drawn from one sample of a study of cytomegalovirus exposure and HLA in healthy donors. The method was immunoSEQ multiplex PCR; TCRdb's version includes in-frame clones alone and lacks a portion of them. The data show a few hundred thousand clones, with around 77% seen just once and 2.9% held by the top ten. Material: PBMCs. All receptors derive from a woman aged 25 to 39 in good health and CMV-seronegative. Each CDR3 is given with its conserved first and last residue. Each record gives: V gene, J gene, clone size, D gene, CDR3 DNA, CDR3 protein. The D gene is left open where the match is weak. For some rows the clone size is stated as once, few or many, or as a class when expanded; others skip it.

>TRBV27|TRBJ1-2|once|TRBD1
TGTGCCAGCAGTATACGACAGGGGAGTAACTATGGCTACACCTTC
CASSIRQGSNYGYTF
>TRBV19|TRBJ2-3|NA|TRBD2
TGTGCCAGTAGTATGCCGGGACTAGGGAGAGATACGCAGTATTTT
CASSMPGLGRDTQYF
>TRBV5-1|TRBJ2-2|NA|NA
TGCGCCAGCAGCTCACAGGGGAACACCGGGGAGCTGTTTTTT
CASSSQGNTGELFF
>TRBV27|TRBJ2-6|NA|TRBD1
TGTGCCAGCAGTTATAGGGGGCCTGGGGCCAACGTCCTGACTTTC
CASSYRGPGANVLTF
>TRBV30|TRBJ2-4|NA|NA
TGTGCCTGGAGTGAGATGACATTAGCCAAAAACATTCAGTACTTC
CAWSEMTLAKNIQYF
>TRBV27|TRBJ1-4|few|TRBD1
TGTGCCAGCAGCCGTCACCGACAGGGCTTGAATGAAAAACTGTTTTTT
CASSRHRQGLNEKLFF
>TRBV19|TRBJ2-7|NA|TRBD1
TGTGCCAGTAGTATCGGGACAGGTGGGGACGAGCAGTACTTC
CASSIGTGGDEQYF
>TRBV4-1|TRBJ1-2|NA|TRBD1
TGCGCCAGCAGCCAAGAACTGGGACAGCTATATGGCTACACCTTC
CASSQELGQLYGYTF
>TRBV6-1|TRBJ2-7|NA|NA
TGTGCCAGCAGTGCGAGGTTAGGGGACTACGAGCAGTACTTC
CASSARLGDYEQYF
>TRBV5-4|TRBJ2-7|NA|TRBD1
TGTGCCAGCAGCCGGCAGGGGGTTGACGAGCAGTACTTC
CASSRQGVDEQYF
>TRBV5-5|TRBJ2-7|NA|TRBD1
TGTGCCAGCAGCTTGGATGGGACAGGGATTCTCTACGAGCAGTACTTC
CASSLDGTGILYEQYF
>TRBV4-1|TRBJ2-4|NA|TRBD1
TGCGCCAGCAGCCAGCGGCAGGGGGCCTACGAAAACATTCAGTACTTC
CASSQRQGAYENIQYF
>TRBV7-8|TRBJ1-5|NA|NA
TGTGCCAGCAGCAGCGGGACAAATAATCAGCCCCAGCATTTT
CASSSGTNNQPQHF
>TRBV5-4|TRBJ1-5|few|TRBD1
TGTGCCAGCAGCAAAGGGACAGGGGAGAATCAGCCCCAGCATTTT
CASSKGTGENQPQHF
>TRBV6-1|TRBJ2-4|NA|NA
TGTGCCAGCAGTGAAATTGACAGGATTGGCATTCAGTACTTC
CASSEIDRIGIQYF
>TRBV15|TRBJ2-7|NA|TRBD1
TGTGCCACCAGCAGAGGACAGGGAGACGAGCAGTACTTC
CATSRGQGDEQYF
>TRBV5-6|TRBJ2-5|NA|NA
TGTGCCAGCAGCTTGGCAGTTCAGTCGGGAGTAAACCAAGAGACCCAGTACTTC
CASSLAVQSGVNQETQYF
>TRBV7-8|TRBJ1-5|NA|NA
TGTGCCAGCAGCCTCCATCGAACAGGGCGCAATCAGCCCCAGCATTTT
CASSLHRTGRNQPQHF
>TRBV5-1|TRBJ2-7|NA|TRBD2
TGCGCCAGCAGTTGGGGTACTAGCGGGGACCTCGCCTACGAGCAGTACTTC
CASSWGTSGDLAYEQYF
>TRBV6-5|TRBJ2-7|NA|TRBD2
TGTGCCAGTTCTCAACGGGCTAGCGGGAGCTACGAGCAGTACTTC
CASSQRASGSYEQYF
>TRBV5-6|TRBJ1-2|NA|NA
TGTGCCCGCAGCTCTTCGGAGGGCTACACCTTC
CARSSSEGYTF
>TRBV5-1|TRBJ2-3|NA|NA
TGCGCCAGCAGTCAGACTAGAAGCACAGATACGCAGTATTTT
CASSQTRSTDTQYF